These 13 T cell receptor beta chains originate from one sample sequenced in a study of shared clonotypes between healthy human individuals. The protocol was immunoSEQ multiplex PCR, while the TCRdb copy is restricted to in-frame clones and leaves out a portion. This sample carries some 2.1 million clones, roughly 94% of them seen once, and the ten largest clones take under 0.15%. Sequencing was carried out using naive CD4+ T cells sorted from blood. Specified subset: CD45RA+ positively selected. Source of these receptors: a man aged 18 to 29 in good health.

This clone has a single count. The chain combines TRBV12-5 with TRBJ2-7; either TRBD1 or TRBD2 may supply D (5 bases each). Trimming took 3 bases from V and 2 from J, leaving 23 bases between them. The germline V gene encodes CDR1 LGHNT and CDR2 FRNRAP. The CDR3 is 18 amino acids. CDR3 bases: TGTGCTAGTGGTTTAGAGGGCAAGGGGACCACGATGCCCTACGAGCAGTACTTC. Translation gives CASGLEGKGTTMPYEQYF.

The V and J genes are TRBV4-1 and TRBJ1-1; unclear D gene. V was pared by 2 bases and J by 4 bases, with 11 bases between. Germline V lookup: CDR1 MGHRA, CDR2 YSYEKL. CDR3 size: 14 residues. CDR3 sequence reads: CASSQPPQRTEAFF. The CDR3 DNA reads TGCGCCAGCAGCCAACCTCCCCAGCGCACTGAAGCTTTCTTT.

As for this clone: Other nucleotide sequences from this sample produce the same CDR3. The CDR3 reads CASSYSGNGYTF. The CDR3 nucleotides are TGTGCCAGCAGTTACTCTGGGAACGGCTACACCTTC. This chain joins TRBV6-5 and TRBJ1-2; unclear D gene. The V and J ends lost 0 bases and 8 bases respectively, with 7 bases between them. The CDR3 loop spans 12 amino acids. The V gene's germline CDR1 is MNHEY and CDR2 SVGAGI.

V is TRBV6-5 and J is TRBJ2-3; D gene ambiguous. Germline assignment: CDR1 MNHEY and CDR2 SVGAGI. V dropped 6 bases and J dropped 0 bases, with 10 bases sitting between them. The CDR3 loop spans 14 amino acids. The CDR3 is CASRGPTSTDTQYF. In DNA, the CDR3 is TGTGCCAGCAGAGGGCCGACCAGCACAGATACGCAGTATTTT.

V gene TRBV18 combines with J gene TRBJ1-3; 7 nucleotides line up with TRBD1. The length of the CDR3 is 16 residues. With 3 bases clipped from V and 2 bases from J, the junction kept 7 bases outside the gene matches. CDR1 and CDR2 (germline): KGHSH, LQKENI. The CDR3 DNA reads TGTGCCAGCTCACCTAATCTGGGGACAGCTGGAAACACCATATATTTT. Translated: CASSPNLGTAGNTIYF. The full variable domain, with the rest looked up from reference TRBV18 and TRBJ1-3, is NAGVMQNPRHLVRRRGQEARLRCSPMKGHSHVYWYRQLPEEGLKFMVYLQKENIIDESGMPKERFSAEFPKEGPSILRIQQVVRGDSAAYFCASSPNLGTAGNTIYFGEGSWLTVV.

V is TRBV2 and J is TRBJ2-7, with a tentative D call TRBD2 (6 bases). The germline V and J ends were trimmed by 8 bases and 7 bases, with 21 bases remaining between them. CDR3 length: 14 amino acids. Looked up from germline, CDR1 is SNHLY and CDR2 is FYNNEI. The CDR3 DNA is TGTGCCAGCTTGGAGGGAACCCCTACGAAGGAGCAGTACTTC. As protein: CASLEGTPTKEQYF.

The V and J genes are TRBV18 and TRBJ2-5; 11 nucleotides match TRBD2. The V gene end was trimmed by 5 bases and the J gene end by 5 bases; junction bases not matched to a gene: 10. There are 16 residues in the CDR3. The germline gives CDR1 KGHSH, CDR2 LQKENI. The CDR3 DNA reads as TGTGCCAGCTCAAGACTAGCGGGACGGGGTAGTGAGACCCAGTACTTC. Protein: CASSRLAGRGSETQYF.

This clone was picked up one time. The gene calls are TRBV7-2 and TRBJ2-7; 14 nucleotides line up with TRBD2. The CDR3 totals 15 residues. J was trimmed by 4 bases and V by 5 bases; bases with no gene match: 4. Germline loops: CDR1 SGHTA, CDR2 FQGNSA. CDR3 loop: CASSQTSGGAYEQYF. The CDR3 DNA sequence: TGTGCCAGCAGCCAGACTAGCGGGGGGGCGTACGAGCAGTACTTC. Using reference TRBV7-2 and TRBJ2-7 for the parts outside the CDR3, the full variable domain is GAGVSQSPSNKVTEKGKDVELRCDPISGHTALYWYRQSLGQGLEFLIYFQGNSAPDKSGLPSDRFSAERTGGSVSTLTIQRTQQEDSAVYLCASSQTSGGAYEQYFGPGTRLTVT.

The CDR3, as DNA: TGTGCCAGCAGTTATAATGGGGCTGAAGCTTTCTTT. As protein: CASSYNGAEAFF. V is TRBV28 and J is TRBJ1-1; D not resolved. Trimming removed 4 bases at V and 6 bases at J, with 9 bases between. This CDR3 spans 12 amino acids. CDR1 and CDR2 from the germline V gene are MDHEN and SYDVKM.

The chain recombines TRBV7-9 with TRBJ2-3; D remains ambiguous. V lost 1 base and J lost 2, with 10 bases in between. The CDR3 has 15 amino acids. CDR1 is SEHNR and CDR2 is FQNEAQ in the germline V gene (reference sequence). Written as DNA, the CDR3 is TGTGCCAGCAGCTTAGAGGGCAGGCACACAGATACGCAGTATTTT. Translation: CASSLEGRHTDTQYF.

On this clone itself: Being one base from a much bigger clone, this may be a read error. The chain combines TRBV5-1 with TRBJ1-1, with 7 positions matching TRBD1. The CDR3 totals 14 residues. Germline-derived CDR1 and CDR2 are SGHRS and YFSETQ. J gave up 0 bases and V 4 bases, and 3 bases lay outside the gene matches. CDR3 sequence: CASSAGQVNTEAFF. CDR3 DNA: TGCGCCAGCAGCGCCGGACAGGTGAACACTGAAGCTTTCTTT.

The chain recombines TRBV25-1 with TRBJ2-3; TRBD1 matches at 9 bases. The CDR3 has 14 residues. Germline V gene lookup returns CDR1 MGHDK and CDR2 SYGVNS. The V gene end was trimmed by 5 bases and the J gene end by 4 bases; junction bases not matched to a gene: 4. CDR3 DNA: TGTGCCAGCAGTTGGACAGGGGCTGCAGATACGCAGTATTTT. Amino acid sequence: CASSWTGAADTQYF.

J is TRBJ2-3 and V is TRBV6-1; D not certain. This CDR3 is built from 13 residues. V lost 2 bases and J 2 bases, leaving 5 bases between the germline ends. Germline CDR1 reads MNHNS; CDR2 reads SASEGT. The CDR3 spells CASSERNTDTQYF. The CDR3 DNA is TGTGCCAGCAGTGAAAGAAACACAGATACGCAGTATTTT.